The 21 T cell receptor beta chains below come from one sample, sequenced in a study of OX40 agonist ivuxolimab in advanced cancers. Repertoires were generated with immunoSEQ multiplex PCR, while TCRdb's copy carries only in-frame clones and drops some. The table lists some 80,000 clones, around 90% of them singletons. This sample comprised CD4+ or CD8+ T cells sorted from blood, obtained in a trial of the OX40 agonist ivuxolimab. Source of these receptors: an adult with an advanced solid tumor such as melanoma, head and neck, liver or kidney cancer.

This rearrangement joins TRBV23-1 to TRBJ2-3; 8 bases align to TRBD1. Being an ORF, TRBV23-1 has a function that is uncertain. The CDR3 has 17 residues. Losses at the gene ends were 0 bases for V and 1 base for J; bases not matched to a gene: 6. The CDR3 region is CASSQSGDRGGTDTQYF. DNA for the CDR3: TGCGCCAGCAGTCAATCGGGCGACAGGGGAGGCACAGATACGCAGTATTTT.

This clone has a handful of counts. The CDR3 loop is CASSRGTASTDTQYF. The CDR3 DNA reads as TGTGCCAGCTCCCGAGGGACAGCTAGCACAGATACGCAGTATTTT. The chain has TRBV6-1 and TRBJ2-3; 7 bases line up with TRBD1. This CDR3 comprises 15 residues. Trimming at V came to 8 bases and at J to 0 bases, leaving 8 bases not matched to a gene. Germline lookup yields CDR1 MNHNS and CDR2 SASEGT.

This clone was seen only a few times. J is TRBJ1-5 and V is TRBV19; D not certain. Germline V gene sequence: CDR1 LNHDA, CDR2 SQIVND (reference sequence). Deletions cut 4 bases from V and 5 bases from J, with 9 bases between. The CDR3 is made up of 13 amino acids. This chain's CDR3 is CASSTYTDQPQHF. CDR3 bases: TGTGCCAGTAGTACTTATACTGATCAGCCCCAGCATTTT.

The chain recombines TRBV10-1 with TRBJ2-3, with TRBD1 matching over 11 bases. V lost 6 bases and J lost 8; bases outside the gene matches: 4. The germline V gene encodes CDR1 WNHNN and CDR2 SYGVQD (reference sequence). The CDR3 extends over 13 amino acids. The CDR3 protein is CASRGQGGGTQYF. CDR3 DNA sequence: TGCGCCAGCAGGGGACAGGGGGGCGGTACGCAGTATTTT.

This clone was counted between two and nine times. This chain links TRBV25-1 with TRBJ2-7; TRBD1 aligns across 10 bases. The CDR3 totals 14 residues. The ends lost 4 bases at V and 4 bases at J; junction bases unmatched: 4. Germline CDR1 reads MGHDK; CDR2 reads SYGVNS. The CDR3 loop is CASSVTGGAYEQYF. CDR3 DNA sequence: TGTGCCAGCAGTGTGACAGGGGGCGCATACGAGCAGTACTTC.

The sample holds one count of this clone. The chain employs TRBV6-1 and TRBJ2-7, with D tentatively TRBD1 or TRBD2 (5 bases each). Germline V gives CDR1 MNHNS, CDR2 SASEGT. The CDR3 covers 14 residues. V shed 4 bases and J shed 7 bases, with 17 bases lying between them. Here the CDR3 reads CASSAGRAVTEQYF. DNA for the CDR3: TGTGCCAGCAGTGCGGGACGGGCCGTTACGGAGCAGTACTTC.

The chain uses TRBV7-6 and TRBJ1-4, with a weak D call TRBD1 (6 bases). Trimming took off 5 bases at V and 5 bases at J, with 15 bases between the two ends. The CDR3 length is 15 residues. Looked up from germline, CDR1 is SGHVS and CDR2 is FNYEAQ. CDR3 nucleotides: TGTGCCAGCAGCCGAGGAGGGGGGGTAAATGAAAAACTGTTTTTT. Translated: CASSRGGGVNEKLFF.

The rearrangement uses TRBV5-4 and TRBJ2-3; 13 bases are a match to TRBD2. Germline CDR1 SGHNT, CDR2 YYREEE (reference sequence). This CDR3 comprises 18 residues. The trim removed 2 bases at V and 2 bases at J, leaving 8 bases unmatched. The CDR3 DNA is TGTGCCAGCAGCTTTCAGACTAGCGGGGGGTTATACACAGATACGCAGTATTTT. Encoded protein: CASSFQTSGGLYTDTQYF.

V gene TRBV5-4 combines with J gene TRBJ1-4; TRBD1 is a possible D gene (6 bases). V gave up 4 bases and J gave up 1 base, with 11 bases separating them. The CDR3 sequence is 15 residues long. In germline, CDR1 is SGHNT, CDR2 YYREEE (reference sequence). The CDR3 region has the DNA TGTGCCAGCAGCACCGCAGGGGTAACTAATGAAAAACTGTTTTTT. As protein: CASSTAGVTNEKLFF.

The chain is built from TRBV7-9 and TRBJ1-2; D is possibly TRBD1 (6 bases). CDR3 size: 13 residues. V lost 5 bases, J lost 4 bases, and 11 bases lay in between. CDR1 SEHNR and CDR2 FQNEAQ come from the germline V gene (reference sequence). The CDR3: CASSLQGAYGYTF. The CDR3 bases are TGTGCCAGCAGCCTACAGGGAGCCTATGGCTACACCTTC.

J is TRBJ2-7 and V is TRBV30; 9 bases agree with TRBD2. With V trimmed by 2 bases and J by 3 bases, 5 bases remained unmatched. Per the germline V gene, CDR1 is GTSNPN and CDR2 is SVGIG (reference sequence). The CDR3 totals 14 residues. The CDR3 is CAWSQLAGGYEQYF. Here the CDR3 DNA reads TGTGCCTGGAGTCAACTAGCGGGCGGCTACGAGCAGTACTTC.

The genes are TRBV6-1 and TRBJ2-5; D not certain. Trimming left V 1 base short and J 5 bases short, with 2 bases between. The CDR3 is 11 residues long. The V gene's germline CDR1 is MNHNS and CDR2 SASEGT. The CDR3 DNA sequence: TGTGCCAGCAGTGAAGGGGAGACCCAGTACTTC. It codes for CASSEGETQYF.

The V gene is TRBV10-3, the J gene TRBJ1-1; TRBD1 agrees at 8 bases. Germline CDR1 is ENHRY and CDR2 is SYGVKD. The J segment lost 11 bases and the V segment lost 4 bases, leaving 9 bases of the junction unmatched. The CDR3 is 13 residues long. The chain's CDR3 is CAISGQGAKAAFF. CDR3 sequence (DNA): TGTGCCATCAGTGGGCAGGGGGCCAAAGCGGCTTTCTTT.

J is TRBJ2-2 and V is TRBV9; the match to TRBD1 covers 8 bases. V shed 2 bases and J 7 bases; nucleotides not matched to a gene: 7. This CDR3 is 15 amino acids long. Germline CDR1 reads SGDLS; CDR2 reads YYNGEE. The CDR3 protein is CASSVQGAQDGELFF. CDR3 DNA: TGTGCCAGCAGCGTCCAGGGGGCGCAGGACGGGGAGCTGTTTTTT.

J is TRBJ2-6 and V is TRBV2; 7 nucleotides line up with TRBD1. There are 17 residues in the CDR3. V trimming: 4 bases; J trimming: 0 bases; junction bases outside the gene matches: 6. CDR1 and CDR2 (germline): SNHLY, FYNNEI. Written as DNA, the CDR3 is TGTGCCAGCAGTGCGGACAGGCTAGTCTCTGGGGCCAACGTCCTGACTTTC. It is translated as CASSADRLVSGANVLTF. The full variable domain, in which reference TRBV2 and TRBJ2-6 provide the parts outside the CDR3, is EPEVTQTPSHQVTQMGQEVILRCVPISNHLYFYWYRQILGQKVEFLVSFYNNEISEKSEIFDDQFSVERPDGSNFTLKIRSTKLEDSAMYFCASSADRLVSGANVLTFGAGSRLTVL.

This chain uses TRBV27 with TRBJ2-1; D is perhaps TRBD1 (6 bases). The CDR3 is 16 residues long. CDR1 is MNHEY, CDR2 SMNVEV, per germline (reference sequence). V was pared by 6 bases and J by 2 bases, with 17 bases between. Written as DNA, the CDR3 is TGTGCCAGCAGACTAGGACAGACTCAAACCTACAATGAGCAGTTCTTC. Encoded protein: CASRLGQTQTYNEQFF.

V and J are TRBV2 and TRBJ2-2; 7 positions match TRBD1. The CDR3 contains 14 residues. Trimming at V came to 6 bases and at J to 5 bases, leaving 6 bases not matched to a gene. Germline CDR1 SNHLY, CDR2 FYNNEI. CDR3 in DNA: TGTGCCAGCAGGAACAGGGGATCGACCGGGGAGCTGTTTTTT. This encodes CASRNRGSTGELFF.

V is TRBV29-1 and J is TRBJ2-5; possibly TRBD2 for D (5 bases). Trimming took 7 bases from V and 2 from J, leaving 11 bases between them. This CDR3 contains 12 residues. Germline-derived CDR1 and CDR2 are SQVTM and ANQGSEA. The CDR3 loop reads CSEASGQETQYF. The CDR3 region has the DNA TGCAGCGAAGCAAGCGGTCAAGAGACCCAGTACTTC.

V and J are TRBV6-5 and TRBJ1-4; D is possibly TRBD1 (5 bases). The length of the CDR3 is 15 residues. Germline V lookup: CDR1 MNHEY, CDR2 SVGAGI. V lost 6 bases and J lost 5, with 16 bases in between. CDR3 amino acids: CASSQPGLGNEKLFF. CDR3 nucleotides: TGTGCCAGCAGCCAACCGGGACTAGGGAATGAAAAACTGTTTTTT.

The genes are TRBV21-1 and TRBJ2-5; the table names TRBD2, a call not compared with the DNA. TRBV21-1 is a known pseudogene. The CDR3 runs to 13 residues. This CDR3 is CGWLAGRQETQYF. The DNA for the CDR3 is TGTGGATGGCTAGCGGGACGCCAAGAGACCCAGTACTTC.

DNA of the CDR3: TGTGCCTGGTGTCCTACAGGGGGCTTTGGAAACACCATATATTTT. This translates into CAWCPTGGFGNTIYF. The rearrangement joins TRBV30 to TRBJ1-3; 9 bases line up with TRBD1. This CDR3 is built from 15 residues. Germline CDR1 is GTSNPN and CDR2 is SVGIG (reference sequence). V shed 5 bases, J shed 3 bases, and the junction held 8 bases outside the gene matches.